This TCR beta chain was obtained from a study of blood T cell repertoires in COVID-19. During active infection, Seattle patients enrolled and were then monitored through disease. Germline trimming cut 4 bases from V and 5 bases from J; bases unmatched to any gene: 10. Germline V gene lookup returns CDR1 SNHLY and CDR2 FYNNEI. The CDR3 runs to 15 residues. Profiling relied on immunoSEQ multiplex PCR, and the TCRdb table lists in-frame clones only, not all of them. This table holds 350,000 or so clones, approximately 88% found once. The source is a young woman with COVID-19, enrolled during active disease. Source material: peripheral blood. The V gene is TRBV2, the J gene TRBJ2-5, with 7 bases that match TRBD1. For the CDR3, the DNA is TGTGCCAGCAGTGCCTCACAGGGGTTCGGTGAGACCCAGTACTTC. This codes for CASSASQGFGETQYF.